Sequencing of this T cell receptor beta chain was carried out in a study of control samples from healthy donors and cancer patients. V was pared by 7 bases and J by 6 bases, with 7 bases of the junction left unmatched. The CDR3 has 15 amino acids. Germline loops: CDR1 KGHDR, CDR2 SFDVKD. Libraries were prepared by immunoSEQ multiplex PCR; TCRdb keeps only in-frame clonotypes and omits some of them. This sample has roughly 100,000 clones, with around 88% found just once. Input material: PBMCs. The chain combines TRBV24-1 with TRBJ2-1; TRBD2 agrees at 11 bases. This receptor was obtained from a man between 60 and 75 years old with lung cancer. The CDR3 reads CATRPSGGRANEQFF. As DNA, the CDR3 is TGTGCCACCAGGCCTAGCGGGGGGCGGGCCAATGAGCAGTTCTTC.